These 4 T cell receptor beta chains were sequenced from one sample in a study of OX40 agonist ivuxolimab in advanced cancers. The data were produced by immunoSEQ multiplex PCR, yet TCRdb's version contains in-frame clones alone and is incomplete. The sample has 20,000 to 25,000 clones, 84% seen once. Sequenced material: CD4+ or CD8+ T cells sorted from blood, taken in a trial of the OX40 agonist ivuxolimab. All receptors come from an adult with an advanced solid tumor such as melanoma, head and neck, liver or kidney cancer.

About this clone: One end of the junction varies from germline; a read error may be responsible. The rearrangement uses TRBV7-7 and TRBJ2-3; 8 positions agree with TRBD2. CDR1 is SSHAT, CDR2 FNYEAQ, per germline (reference sequence). This CDR3 region has 15 residues. CDR3 region: CASSSSGAGGDTQYF. Written as DNA, the CDR3 is TGTGCTAGCAGCAGTAGCGGGGCGGGTGGTGATACGCAGTATTTT.

This chain connects TRBV27 to TRBJ1-2; the match to TRBD1 covers 8 bases. Germline V lookup: CDR1 MNHEY, CDR2 SMNVEV (reference sequence). There are 14 residues in the CDR3. V lost 6 bases, J lost 8 bases, and 11 bases stayed unmatched. CDR3 sequence (DNA): TGTGCCAGCAGCAGACAGGGGCCCTCCCCGGGCTACACCTTC. Its translation: CASSRQGPSPGYTF.

The J gene is TRBJ2-2, the V gene TRBV5-1, with 10 nucleotides matching TRBD2. This CDR3 comprises 15 residues. The V and J ends lost 4 bases and 4 bases, in that order; junction bases with no gene match: 4. Germline assignment: CDR1 SGHRS and CDR2 YFSETQ. CDR3: CASSVGLASTGELFF. The CDR3 DNA is TGCGCCAGCAGCGTGGGACTAGCGTCCACCGGGGAGCTGTTTTTT.

The rearrangement joins TRBV14 to TRBJ2-7; D tentatively reads TRBD1 or TRBD2 (5 bases each). The V gene's germline CDR1 is SGHDN and CDR2 FVKESK. This CDR3 region has 17 residues. The ends were cut back, 3 bases at V and 2 bases at J, with 20 bases in the middle. DNA of the CDR3: TGTGCCAGCAGCCATTATGGGGGTAGGACACTGCCCTACGAGCAGTACTTC. Its protein product is CASSHYGGRTLPYEQYF.